This T cell receptor beta chain is drawn from a study of cytomegalovirus exposure and HLA in healthy donors. In the study overall: In terms of ancestry, the Caucasian-associated cluster contained roughly 81% of the approximately 400 genotyped donors.

It was with 60 Vbeta and 13 Jbeta primers that the PCR ran. The repertoire was sequenced with immunoSEQ multiplex PCR; TCRdb's copy has only in-frame clones and lacks some. The table records approximately 140,000 clones, 79% of them present only once. The sample holds a few counts of this clone. Antigen: not known. Study results and caveats: As was reported, the classifier diagnosed cytomegalovirus status with high specificity and sensitivity.

The CDR3 has 12 amino acids. The ends were cut back, 3 bases at V and 8 bases at J, with 13 bases in the middle. Germline V gene sequence: CDR1 SQVTM, CDR2 ANQGSEA. This clonotype originated in a human donor in good health. Specimen: PBMCs. The rearrangement links TRBV29-1 to TRBJ1-2; D gene ambiguous. The CDR3 protein is CSVDSGPGGYTF. CDR3 DNA: TGCAGCGTTGACAGCGGTCCCGGGGGCTACACCTTC.